The source of this T cell receptor beta chain is a study of blood T cell repertoires in COVID-19 (dated by TCRdb to 2020 to 2022). Regarding the study in general: Samples from collaborators originated in the United States, Italy and Spain and spanned both the acute and convalescent phases of COVID-19. The sample metadata nearly always contained a de-identified subject ID, COVID-19 status, age in years and sex. The repertoires were released in a freely available public database intended as a resource for research on the immune response to SARS-CoV-2. Deeply sampled blood TCRbeta repertoires from subjects exposed to, actively infected with, or recovered from COVID-19 were included in the dataset. The material from the prospective study consisted of cDNA or gDNA derived from T cells, B-cell-depleted T cells, or PBMCs. HLA class I and class II types, where available, came from metadata supplied by the sample provider rather than from assay-based typing. Samples were obtained from the ongoing ImmuneRACE study (first 160 participants) and from 1,254 subjects provided by 6 global collaborators.

TCRbeta CDR3 regions were amplified from genomic DNA by means of the immunoSEQ Assay, a bias-controlled multiplex PCR. As for the original processing: The number of nucleated cells in each sample was estimated from the amplification of reference gene primers within the assay. To quantify the absolute abundance of each unique TCRbeta CDR3 rearrangement, sequence reads were collapsed and filtered. Productive Simpson clonality was computed per sample as the square root of Simpson's diversity index over productive rearrangements. TCRdb limited this immuneACCESS table to in-frame rearrangements with V and J called. A share of clones is missing; checked studies link under half to unresolved V genes, and the rest is unexplained. For V, J and clone size, that table is used; D and trimming come from the DNA. In all, the sample holds over 200,000 clones, and around nine tenths of those were seen once. About 5% of the sample rests with the top ten.

What the work shows at the level of the full study, not this receptor alone: How much clinical and demographic metadata was included differed by source and by participant, and the metadata was provided uncurated.

Reading from cysteine to valine, the CDR3 counts 13 amino acids. Here the CDR3 DNA is all that survives: 39 bases in frame from base 1. Ends trimmed: V by 5 bases, J by 7 bases; bases unmatched to a gene: 8. Per the germline V gene, SGHAT is the CDR1 and FQNNGV is the CDR2. For this clone: It lacks a known antigen. The record has no base qualities; no much larger clone is one base away.

Collaborating institutions collected whole blood in K2EDTA tubes following their own protocols. For TCRbeta analysis, collaborators shipped samples as frozen whole blood, isolated PBMCs, or DNA extracted from either of those sample types. Rearrangement joined TRBV11-2 to TRBJ2-7, with 7 bases in between that match TRBD1. The sequence was collected from a woman aged 40 to 50 with acute or convalescent COVID-19. Input material: peripheral blood. The sequence in DNA is TGTGCCAGCAGCATACACAGGGGTTCGGAGCAGTACGTC. This translates into CASSIHRGSEQYV.